Below, 13 T cell receptor beta chains from the same sample are listed, as sequenced in a study of T cell repertoires in cytomegalovirus infection. Using its own MiXCR run on the reads, TCRdb lists one record per CDR3 protein. There are around 530,000 distinct CDR3 sequences in the sample; approximately 17% occur only once, and approximately 24% lies in the top ten. The specimen sequenced was CD8+ T cells from PBMCs. The receptors here all came from a human donor in good health (CMV status not recorded). Some clones in this sample may be carry-over from other donors' samples.

The rearrangement links TRBV7-9 to TRBJ2-2; D is perhaps TRBD2 (7 bases). V was cut by 4 bases and J by 6 bases, with 15 bases left in between. CDR3 length: 15 amino acids. Germline V gene lookup returns CDR1 SEHNR and CDR2 FQNEAQ (reference sequence). The CDR3 bases are TGTGCCAGCAGCTCCGTTGGGGGGGCCCCCGGGGAGCTGTTTTTT. It is translated as CASSSVGGAPGELFF.

This clonotype showed up many times. The chain uses TRBV7-9 and TRBJ1-1; D call uncertain. The CDR3 length is 14 residues. V shed 0 bases and J shed 1 base, with 6 bases lying between them. CDR1 is SEHNR, CDR2 FQNEAQ, per germline (reference sequence). The CDR3 is CASSLAQANTEAFF. The CDR3 DNA is TGTGCCAGCAGCTTAGCGCAGGCGAACACTGAAGCTTTCTTT. The variable domain in full, completed from reference TRBV7-9 and TRBJ1-1, reads DTGVSQNPRHKITKRGQNVTFRCDPISEHNRLYWYRQTLGQGPEFLTYFQNEAQLEKSRLLSDRFSAERPKGSFSTLEIQRTEQGDSAMYLCASSLAQANTEAFFGQGTRLTVV.

A few counts support this clonotype. J is TRBJ2-7 and V is TRBV20-1; D call uncertain. Deletions cut 0 bases from V and 3 bases from J, with 6 bases between. The CDR3 is made up of 12 amino acids. CDR1 DFQATT and CDR2 SNEGSKA come from the germline V gene (reference sequence). CDR3 in DNA: TGCAGTGCTAGAGAATGGGGCTACGAGCAGTACTTC. Amino acids: CSAREWGYEQYF.

This clonotype showed up many times. The V call is TRBV12-3 or TRBV12-4, the J call TRBJ1-1; tentative D call: TRBD1 (6 bases). V gave up 1 base and J gave up 4 bases, with 10 bases separating them. The CDR3 has 14 amino acids. CDR3 DNA: TGTGCCAGCAGTTTAGTCAGGGGTAGCACTGAAGCTTTCTTT. Its protein product is CASSLVRGSTEAFF.

This clonotype has a count of ten or more. V is TRBV6-1 and J is TRBJ2-4, with D uncertain. V was pared by 5 bases and J by 3 bases, with 17 bases between. From germline, CDR1 is MNHNS and CDR2 SASEGT. There are 16 residues in the CDR3. The CDR3: CASSSILLDGKNIQYF. The DNA of the CDR3 is TGTGCCAGCAGTAGTATACTACTGGATGGCAAAAACATTCAGTACTTC.

This clonotype was seen ten or more times. CDR3 in amino acids: CASSFPLTGNYGYTF. CDR3 sequence (DNA): TGTGCCAGCAGCTTCCCTCTCACAGGGAACTATGGCTACACCTTC. The chain couples TRBV7-2 to TRBJ1-2; a possible D gene is TRBD1 (6 bases). Trimming pared 3 bases from V and 2 bases from J, leaving 13 bases between. CDR1 SGHTA and CDR2 FQGNSA come from the germline V gene. The CDR3 contains 15 residues.

This chain links TRBV9 with TRBJ1-2; D not resolved. The V end lost 2 bases, the J end lost 4 bases, and 15 bases lay between the germline ends. Germline CDR1 reads SGDLS; CDR2 reads YYNGEE. CDR3 size: 15 residues. This CDR3 is CASSVSKVSPYGYTF. DNA of the CDR3: TGTGCCAGCAGCGTTTCTAAGGTTTCGCCCTATGGCTACACCTTC. The full variable domain, with the rest looked up from reference TRBV9 and TRBJ1-2, is DSGVTQTPKHLITATGQRVTLRCSPRSGDLSVYWYQQSLDQGLQFLIQYYNGEERAKGNILERFSAQQFPDLHSELNLSSLELGDSALYFCASSVSKVSPYGYTFGSGTRLTVV.

As concerns this clonotype: It may be a read error: a sequence one base away is much more abundant. V is TRBV27 and J is TRBJ2-1; 10 positions agree with TRBD1. Germline-derived CDR1 and CDR2 are MNHEY and SMNVEV (reference sequence). The CDR3 is made up of 14 amino acids. For the CDR3, the DNA is TGTGCCGGCAGTTTAGGACAGGGGGTTTATGAGCAGTTCTTC. It yields the protein CAGSLGQGVYEQFF.

The chain employs TRBV10-3 and TRBJ1-2; D is ambiguous. With 4 bases removed from V and 4 bases from J, the gap between germline ends came to 16 bases. This CDR3 comprises 15 residues. Germline V gives CDR1 ENHRY, CDR2 SYGVKD. The CDR3 bases are TGTGCCATCAGTGGGACTGGGCCGGAAGGCTATGGCTACACCTTC. Residues: CAISGTGPEGYGYTF.

This sequence joins TRBV19 and TRBJ1-1, with TRBD1 matching over 8 bases. CDR1 and CDR2 from the germline V gene are LNHDA and SQIVND (reference sequence). Germline trimming cut 9 bases from V and 6 bases from J; bases unmatched to any gene: 9. CDR3 length: 13 amino acids. Written as DNA, the CDR3 is TGTGCCAGCTACAGGGGGGACTGGGCTGAAGCTTTCTTT. Protein: CASYRGDWAEAFF.

A word on this clonotype: This could be a read error, since a much larger clone is one nucleotide away. The J gene is TRBJ2-2, the V gene TRBV2; 9 bases fit TRBD1. This CDR3 comprises 14 residues. CDR1 is SNHLY, CDR2 FYNNEI, per germline. In DNA, the CDR3 is TGTGCCAGCAGTGGGACAGGGGCTCCCGGGGAGCTGGTTTTT. It is translated as CASSGTGAPGELVF.

This clonotype was counted ten times or more. The chain employs TRBV7-6 and TRBJ1-6; 7 bases fit TRBD1. With 3 bases clipped from V and 7 bases from J, the junction kept 6 bases outside the gene matches. CDR1 SGHVS and CDR2 FNYEAQ come from the germline V gene. The CDR3 sequence is 15 residues long. The CDR3 sequence: CASSLETGRNSPLHF. The CDR3, as DNA: TGTGCCAGCAGCTTGGAGACAGGGAGGAATTCACCCCTCCACTTT.

This clonotype was seen many times. DNA for the CDR3: TGTGCCAGCAGCCTCACTTATAGCGGGGCCTACGAGCAGTACTTC. Translated: CASSLTYSGAYEQYF. This chain links TRBV27 with TRBJ2-7; 8 nucleotides match TRBD2. The CDR3 has 15 residues. Looked up from germline, CDR1 is MNHEY and CDR2 is SMNVEV (reference sequence). The V and J ends lost 6 bases and 2 bases, in that order; junction bases with no gene match: 9.